These T cell receptor beta chains were read from a single sample in a study of CD8 T cells in ankylosing spondylitis. TCRdb analysed the 5' RACE reads with MiXCR anew, one entry per CDR3 protein. The sample lists about 250,000 distinct CDR3 sequences, more than 20% seen once, with roughly 0.67% in the top ten. Sequenced sample: blood, either unsorted or a sorted T cell fraction (not recorded which). These TCRs come from a male donor with ankylosing spondylitis or in good health (not recorded which). CDR3s include the opening cysteine and the closing phenylalanine or tryptophan. A D gene is named only where the DNA matches it firmly. Only some rows state a clone size, as once, few, many or a class for expanded clones.

d_call	v_call	clone_size	j_call	cdr3_length	cdr3_aa	cdr3_nt
TRBD1	TRBV6-1	.	TRBJ2-2	13	CASTAGGTGELFF	TGTGCCAGCACCGCAGGGGGTACCGGGGAGCTGTTTTTT
.	TRBV12-3/TRBV12-4	many	TRBJ2-5	14	CASSPINERGTQYF	TGTGCCAGCAGCCCAATTAACGAGAGGGGGACCCAGTACTTC
.	TRBV29-1	many	TRBJ1-1	13	CSVEEGAGTEAFF	TGCAGCGTTGAAGAGGGGGCTGGCACTGAAGCTTTCTTT
.	TRBV20-1	few	TRBJ2-7	16	CSARETVTVKSYEQYF	TGCAGTGCTAGAGAGACAGTCACCGTTAAATCCTACGAGCAGTACTTC
.	TRBV6-5	many	TRBJ2-7	13	CASSYSGYYEQYF	TGTGCCAGCAGTTACTCAGGGTACTACGAGCAGTACTTC
.	TRBV20-1	once	TRBJ1-5	15	CSAAHLPGGNQPQHF	TGCAGTGCTGCCCACTTACCGGGAGGCAATCAGCCCCAGCATTTT
.	TRBV12-3/TRBV12-4	few	TRBJ2-3	13	CASRPRETDTQYF	TGTGCCAGCAGACCCAGGGAAACAGATACGCAGTATTTT
.	TRBV20-1	.	TRBJ2-3	14	CSALEGPRADTQYF	TGCAGTGCGCTGGAGGGACCCAGGGCAGATACGCAGTATTTT
.	TRBV5-1	.	TRBJ2-7	13	CASSLVWGREQYF	TGCGCCAGCAGCTTGGTCTGGGGGCGGGAGCAGTACTTC
.	TRBV20-1	few	TRBJ2-7	11	CSAIVSYEQYF	TGCAGTGCAATCGTAAGCTACGAGCAGTACTTC
TRBD2	TRBV19	many	TRBJ2-5	13	CASSPPGGGTQYF	TGTGCCAGTAGTCCCCCGGGCGGGGGGACCCAGTACTTC
.	TRBV5-1	few	TRBJ1-2	14	CASSLERANYGYTF	TGCGCCAGCAGCTTGGAGAGAGCTAACTATGGCTACACCTTC
.	TRBV5-1	many	TRBJ2-2	16	CASSSDRIANTGELFF	TGCGCCAGCAGCTCGGACAGAATAGCGAACACCGGGGAGCTGTTTTTT
.	TRBV2	.	TRBJ1-1	17	CASITTGGGDLNTEAFF	TGTGCCAGCATCACCACCGGTGGGGGGGATTTGAACACTGAAGCTTTCTTT
.	TRBV20-1	many	TRBJ1-1	13	CSARDGGGTEAFF	TGCAGTGCTAGAGATGGGGGGGGAACTGAAGCTTTCTTT
.	TRBV6-1	.	TRBJ2-3	12	CASSEAGDTQYF	TGTGCCAGCAGTGAAGCAGGAGATACGCAGTATTTT
TRBD2	TRBV11-2	.	TRBJ2-7	15	CASSLALAGVGEQYF	TGTGCCAGCAGCTTAGCCCTAGCGGGGGTGGGAGAGCAGTACTTC
.	TRBV20-1	.	TRBJ1-2	14	CSAKDSWALYGYTF	TGCAGTGCCAAGGACAGCTGGGCGCTCTATGGCTACACCTTC
.	TRBV6-1	few	TRBJ1-3	14	CASSRGSSGNTIYF	TGTGCCAGCAGCAGGGGATCCTCTGGAAACACCATATATTTT
.	TRBV15	.	TRBJ2-7	15	CATSRAGSTSGEQYF	TGTGCCACCAGCAGAGCGGGAAGTACAAGTGGCGAGCAGTACTTC
TRBD1	TRBV29-1	many	TRBJ1-2	11	CSAQGSYGYTF	TGCAGCGCACAGGGGTCCTATGGCTACACCTTC
.	TRBV12-3/TRBV12-4	many	TRBJ2-3	12	CATVDWEDTQYF	TGTGCCACCGTCGACTGGGAGGATACGCAGTATTTT
TRBD1	TRBV11-2	many	TRBJ2-7	14	CASRRTGNPTEQYF	TGTGCCAGCAGGCGGACAGGGAACCCCACCGAGCAGTACTTC
.	TRBV20-1	many	TRBJ2-1	14	CSARDYGGWDEQFF	TGCAGTGCTAGAGATTACGGAGGGTGGGATGAGCAGTTCTTC
.	TRBV20-1	many	TRBJ1-1	11	CSARATGGAFF	TGCAGTGCTAGGGCCACAGGCGGAGCTTTCTTT
TRBD1	TRBV20-1	few	TRBJ1-2	11	CSGGQPGGYTF	TGCAGTGGGGGACAGCCAGGCGGCTACACCTTC
TRBD1	TRBV6-1	many	TRBJ1-5	15	CASSPPPGQNQPQHF	TGTGCCAGCAGTCCCCCCCCGGGACAGAATCAGCCCCAGCATTTT
.	TRBV7-8	.	TRBJ1-2	15	CASSLEEGGLSGYTF	TGTGCCAGCAGCTTGGAGGAAGGGGGGCTCTCTGGCTACACCTTC
TRBD1	TRBV12-3/TRBV12-4	.	TRBJ2-5	17	CASKSGRTGGSEETQYF	TGTGCAAGCAAATCGGGCCGGACAGGGGGCTCAGAAGAGACCCAGTACTTC
TRBD1	TRBV18	.	TRBJ2-3	17	CASSPTSGQGAADTQYF	TGTGCCAGCTCCCCGACTTCGGGACAGGGGGCTGCAGATACGCAGTATTTT
.	TRBV20-1	.	TRBJ2-5	15	CSARHTRGKGGTQYF	TGCAGTGCTAGGCACACCCGGGGCAAAGGCGGGACCCAGTACTTC
.	TRBV7-7	few	TRBJ1-6	13	CASSLDRNSPLHF	TGTGCCAGCAGCTTAGACAGGAATTCACCCCTCCACTTT
TRBD1	TRBV12-3/TRBV12-4	many	TRBJ2-7	11	CASAQGYEQYF	TGTGCCAGCGCACAGGGGTACGAGCAGTACTTC
TRBD2	TRBV10-1	many	TRBJ2-1	18	CASSGTSGGPSSYNEQFF	TGCGCCAGCAGCGGGACTAGCGGGGGGCCGAGCTCCTACAATGAGCAGTTCTTC
.	TRBV12-3/TRBV12-4	.	TRBJ2-3	15	CASSLAGGAPDTQYF	TGTGCCAGCAGTTTAGCGGGGGGCGCCCCAGATACGCAGTATTTT
.	TRBV12-3/TRBV12-4	few	TRBJ1-3	13	CASSLRRRDTIYF	TGTGCCAGCAGTTTACGCCGTAGGGACACCATATATTTT
.	TRBV7-9	few	TRBJ2-1	14	CASSLSRGANEQFF	TGTGCCAGCAGCTTAAGTAGGGGGGCTAATGAGCAGTTCTTC
.	TRBV7-9	.	TRBJ2-7	12	CASRGTTYEQYF	TGTGCCAGCAGGGGGACGACCTACGAGCAGTACTTC
.	TRBV12-3/TRBV12-4	.	TRBJ2-2	14	CASSFGPNTGELFF	TGTGCCAGCAGTTTTGGGCCTAACACCGGGGAGCTGTTTTTT
.	TRBV20-1	.	TRBJ2-3	13	CSARGDRVDTQYF	TGCAGTGCTAGAGGTGATAGGGTAGATACGCAGTATTTT
TRBD1	TRBV7-2	.	TRBJ2-1	15	CASGRDSTSYNEQFF	TGTGCCAGCGGAAGGGACAGTACCTCCTACAATGAGCAGTTCTTC
TRBD2	TRBV20-1	few	TRBJ2-3	18	CSASDNFLLAGEVDTQYF	TGCAGTGCTAGTGATAACTTTCTTCTAGCGGGGGAGGTAGATACGCAGTATTTT
TRBD1	TRBV20-1	few	TRBJ2-1	14	CSAPLPDRYNEQFF	TGCAGTGCTCCCCTACCGGACAGGTACAATGAGCAGTTCTTC
.	TRBV10-3	few	TRBJ2-3	13	CATRTDFTDTQYF	TGTGCCACGCGGACGGATTTCACAGATACGCAGTATTTT
.	TRBV28	many	TRBJ1-2	13	CASSLVSDYGYTF	TGTGCCAGCAGTTTAGTCTCCGACTATGGCTACACCTTC
TRBD1	TRBV9	.	TRBJ2-7	13	CASSGDRANEQYF	TGTGCCAGCAGCGGGGACAGGGCCAACGAGCAGTACTTC
TRBD1	TRBV12-3/TRBV12-4	many	TRBJ2-5	14	CASKLTGAAETQYF	TGTGCCAGCAAGCTTACAGGGGCAGCAGAGACCCAGTACTTC
.	TRBV5-8	.	TRBJ1-5	14	CASSLGQDGQPQHF	TGTGCCAGCAGCTTGGGGCAGGACGGGCAGCCCCAGCATTTT
.	TRBV29-1	many	TRBJ2-7	12	CSVEEGEREQYF	TGCAGCGTTGAGGAGGGAGAAAGGGAGCAGTACTTC